A selection of T cell receptor beta chains follows, all from one sample in a study of blood T cell repertoires in COVID-19. Clones were read by immunoSEQ multiplex PCR, and TCRdb kept only the in-frame ones, dropping some. The sample carries about 150,000 clones, 80% to 90% recorded once. The sequencing sample was made of peripheral blood. The origin of the receptors is a man between 50 and 59 years old who had recovered from COVID-19. The CDR3 runs from the conserved cysteine through the conserved F or W. Each record gives: J gene, clone size, V gene, CDR3 protein. Some rows have no size entry. The others give once, few or many, or a class for an expanded clone.

>TRBJ2-7|.|TRBV10-1
CATNRDRVYEQYF
>TRBJ2-3|.|TRBV29-1
CSVGSGNSDTQYF
>TRBJ1-1|.|TRBV12-3/TRBV12-4
CASTQGYEAFF
>TRBJ2-1|.|TRBV19
CASRLQLRSSYNEQFF
>TRBJ2-1|.|TRBV5-1
CASSPGMGGYNEQFF
>TRBJ1-4|.|TRBV9
CASSVQTGATNEKLFF
>TRBJ1-5|.|TRBV19
CASSIVLYSNQPQHF
>TRBJ2-5|.|TRBV4-3
CASSPRTSGGQETQYF
>TRBJ2-7|.|TRBV3-1/TRBV3-2
CASSQEGYSGGDYEQYF
>TRBJ1-1|.|TRBV3-1/TRBV3-2
CASSQPTGKTEAFF
>TRBJ2-1|.|TRBV9
CASTRDSYYNEQFF
>TRBJ1-5|.|TRBV4-2
CASSQGPMPGGRLNGNQPQHF
>TRBJ2-7|once|TRBV19
CASSPGPGYEQYF
>TRBJ2-3|.|TRBV30
CAWSVGGAPGDTQYF
>TRBJ1-2|.|TRBV12-3/TRBV12-4
CASSLVGDYGYTF
>TRBJ1-1|.|TRBV27
CASRFGRQMNTEAFF
>TRBJ2-1|.|TRBV6-2/TRBV6-3
CASSLRGTGVLGHNEQFF
>TRBJ2-1|once|TRBV6-5
CASRFGGLLSNEQFF
>TRBJ1-2|once|TRBV18
CASSPSPRQPPYGYTF
>TRBJ2-2|.|TRBV10-3
CAIARVQNTGELFF
>TRBJ1-2|.|TRBV11-3
CASSFDRTGGYYGYTF
>TRBJ2-7|few|TRBV11-3
CASSLGGDPSYEQYF
>TRBJ2-5|.|TRBV20-1
CSASSRVAGTKETQYF
>TRBJ1-1|.|TRBV6-5
CASTLALTGNTEAFF
>TRBJ2-5|.|TRBV27
CASRNPGTGGEETQYF
>TRBJ1-1|.|TRBV5-1
CASSLGGRTEAFF
>TRBJ1-4|.|TRBV10-3
CAISGKQGHEKLFF
>TRBJ2-1|.|TRBV6-4
CASARDTHNEQFF
>TRBJ2-3|once|TRBV11-2
CASSSGGDTQYF
>TRBJ2-1|.|TRBV6-5
CASSSDMYSYNEQFF
>TRBJ1-1|few|TRBV9
CASSRSLGGSNTEAFF
>TRBJ1-6|.|TRBV19
CASSITNNSPLHF
>TRBJ2-5|.|TRBV19
CASNSRIAGVQETQYF
>TRBJ1-1|once|TRBV5-1
CASSIDLGMNTEAFF
>TRBJ1-5|.|TRBV6-2/TRBV6-3
CASSHFSTGPWQPQHF
>TRBJ2-3|.|TRBV4-3
CASSQDRGSGSTDTQYF
>TRBJ1-5|.|TRBV6-5
CASSRQGNVGQPQHF
>TRBJ1-1|.|TRBV7-2
CASSSGMNTEAFF
>TRBJ2-1|.|TRBV9
CASSVGESYNEQFF
>TRBJ2-5|.|TRBV11-3
CASSRTEQETQYF
>TRBJ1-4|once|TRBV5-1
CASSSQGAGEKLFF
>TRBJ1-1|.|TRBV5-5
CASSKQGLMNTEAFF
>TRBJ2-5|.|TRBV5-6
CASSKGTGVTETQYF
>TRBJ1-1|.|TRBV5-1
CASSSGTGGNTEAFF
>TRBJ1-1|.|TRBV18
CASSSGQAPEAFF
>TRBJ2-5|.|TRBV3-1/TRBV3-2
CASSQRGEETQYF
>TRBJ1-1|.|TRBV4-3
CASSQAVLMDTEAFF
>TRBJ1-2|.|TRBV3-1/TRBV3-2
CASSRDRVNGYTF
>TRBJ2-5|.|TRBV11-3
CASSLAPFLAGLRETQYF
>TRBJ2-7|.|TRBV7-9
CASSRDNRDEQYF
>TRBJ2-7|.|TRBV3-1/TRBV3-2
CASSQGGVQYF
>TRBJ2-3|.|TRBV9
CASSPRTSGGRDTQYF
>TRBJ1-5|.|TRBV2
CASRGVKGSNQPQHF
>TRBJ1-1|few|TRBV10-3
CAIRGGQGYTEAFF
>TRBJ2-3|.|TRBV3-1/TRBV3-2
CASSQDGLTRGSDTQYF
>TRBJ1-6|.|TRBV2
CASSTGNSPLHF
>TRBJ1-2|.|TRBV7-2
CASSLEQLSFYGYTF
>TRBJ2-1|.|TRBV10-3
CAISAGYEQFF